This T cell receptor beta chain came from a study of regulatory T cells in long-lasting Graves disease. The time point here: newly diagnosed GD, antithyroid drugs for less than 3 months. The authors made the TCR library using RNA they extracted from PBMCs. Investigators prepared the TCR beta libraries by applying iRepertoire HTBI primers and Arm-PCR of CDR3 regions. TCRdb reanalysed the multiplex PCR reads using MiXCR and keeps one entry per CDR3 protein. The sample consists of approximately 540,000 distinct CDR3 sequences, about 11% of them appearing once. The sample also formed part of further work on T cells in Graves' hyperthyroidism and ophthalmopathy. That publication notes: With a duration under 2 months, the hyperthyroidism was newly diagnosed in patients aged 18 to 65. First-round RT-PCR targeting the TCR CDR3 was performed with the HTBI primer set.

This receptor was obtained from a woman in her twenties or thirties with Graves disease. Sequences were derived from peripheral blood mononuclear cells (PBMCs), sampled at new diagnosis, from a patient treated with antithyroid drugs.

CDR3 bases: TGTGCCAGCAGTCCTACTAATGGGAATGAGCAGTTCTTC. The encoded protein is CASSPTNGNEQFF. The rearrangement joins TRBV27 to TRBJ2-1; D gene unclear. The V and J ends lost 5 bases and 7 bases respectively, with 12 bases between them. CDR3 length: 13 residues. Germline values: CDR1 MNHEY, CDR2 SMNVEV (reference sequence).